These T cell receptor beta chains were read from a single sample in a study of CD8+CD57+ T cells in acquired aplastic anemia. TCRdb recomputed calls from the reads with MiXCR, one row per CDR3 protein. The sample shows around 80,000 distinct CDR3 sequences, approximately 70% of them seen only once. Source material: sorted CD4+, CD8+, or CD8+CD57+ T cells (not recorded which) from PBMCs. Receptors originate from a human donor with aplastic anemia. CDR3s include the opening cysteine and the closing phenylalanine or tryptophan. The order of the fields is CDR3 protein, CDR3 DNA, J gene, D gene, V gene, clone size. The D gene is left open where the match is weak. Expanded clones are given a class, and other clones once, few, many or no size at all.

CDR3aa: CSAAGYYGYTF
CDR3nt: TGCAGTGCTGCAGGGTACTATGGCTACACCTTC
j_gene: TRBJ1-2
d_gene: -
v_gene: TRBV20-1
abundance: -

CDR3aa: CASSLVLWGAGEQFF
CDR3nt: TGTGCCAGCAGCTTAGTACTGTGGGGGGCGGGAGAGCAGTTCTTC
j_gene: TRBJ2-1
d_gene: -
v_gene: TRBV7-2
abundance: -

CDR3aa: CASSKTWTDYNEQFF
CDR3nt: TGTGCCAGCAGCAAGACCTGGACTGACTACAATGAGCAGTTCTTC
j_gene: TRBJ2-1
d_gene: -
v_gene: TRBV2
abundance: once

CDR3aa: CSASTGRSYGYTF
CDR3nt: TGCAGTGCTAGTACAGGTCGCAGCTATGGCTACACCTTC
j_gene: TRBJ1-2
d_gene: -
v_gene: TRBV20-1
abundance: -

CDR3aa: CASSIGTGGYEQYF
CDR3nt: TGTGCCAGTAGTATCGGGACAGGGGGCTACGAGCAGTACTTC
j_gene: TRBJ2-7
d_gene: TRBD1
v_gene: TRBV19
abundance: -

CDR3aa: CASSEERLAPYEQYF
CDR3nt: TGTGCCAGTAGTGAGGAGCGACTAGCACCCTACGAGCAGTACTTC
j_gene: TRBJ2-7
d_gene: TRBD2
v_gene: TRBV19
abundance: -

CDR3aa: CASSEMGTGGLGQETQYF
CDR3nt: TGTGCCAGCAGTGAGATGGGGACAGGGGGCTTAGGGCAAGAGACCCAGTACTTC
j_gene: TRBJ2-5
d_gene: TRBD1
v_gene: TRBV25-1
abundance: once

CDR3aa: CASSDHPGTGNTDTQYF
CDR3nt: TGTGCCAGCAGCGACCACCCCGGGACAGGGAACACAGATACGCAGTATTTT
j_gene: TRBJ2-3
d_gene: TRBD1
v_gene: TRBV9
abundance: many

CDR3aa: CASSGEGQGPSYEQYF
CDR3nt: TGTGCCAGCAGCGGAGAGGGACAGGGGCCCTCCTACGAGCAGTACTTC
j_gene: TRBJ2-7
d_gene: TRBD1
v_gene: TRBV5-4
abundance: -

CDR3aa: CSVQRTGDYEQYF
CDR3nt: TGCAGCGTCCAGAGGACAGGGGACTACGAGCAGTACTTC
j_gene: TRBJ2-7
d_gene: TRBD1
v_gene: TRBV29-1
abundance: -

CDR3aa: CASAGLEKTQYF
CDR3nt: TGTGCCAGCGCGGGCCTAGAGAAGACCCAGTACTTC
j_gene: TRBJ2-5
d_gene: -
v_gene: TRBV2
abundance: -

CDR3aa: CASSVGGPNLGNEKLFF
CDR3nt: TGTGCCAGCAGCGTAGGGGGTCCGAATTTGGGTAATGAAAAACTGTTTTTT
j_gene: TRBJ1-4
d_gene: -
v_gene: TRBV9
abundance: -

CDR3aa: CATSRVRGVNEQFF
CDR3nt: TGTGCCACCAGCAGAGTAAGGGGAGTGAATGAGCAGTTCTTC
j_gene: TRBJ2-1
d_gene: -
v_gene: TRBV15
abundance: -

CDR3aa: CAILDGSYEQYF
CDR3nt: TGTGCCATTCTCGACGGCTCCTACGAGCAGTACTTC
j_gene: TRBJ2-7
d_gene: -
v_gene: TRBV10-3
abundance: few

CDR3aa: CASSVGAGETQYF
CDR3nt: TGTGCCAGCAGCGTAGGGGCGGGGGAGACCCAGTACTTC
j_gene: TRBJ2-5
d_gene: -
v_gene: TRBV9
abundance: -

CDR3aa: CSARSSLSYEQYF
CDR3nt: TGCAGTGCTAGGTCTAGCCTCTCCTACGAGCAGTACTTC
j_gene: TRBJ2-7
d_gene: -
v_gene: TRBV20-1
abundance: -

CDR3aa: CASSIRAGMTDTQYF
CDR3nt: TGTGCCAGTAGTATACGTGCAGGGATGACAGATACGCAGTATTTT
j_gene: TRBJ2-3
d_gene: -
v_gene: TRBV19
abundance: -

CDR3aa: CARRGTGNEKLFF
CDR3nt: TGTGCCAGAAGGGGGACAGGAAATGAAAAACTGTTTTTT
j_gene: TRBJ1-4
d_gene: TRBD1
v_gene: TRBV2
abundance: -

CDR3aa: CASSATLPSYNEQFF
CDR3nt: TGTGCCAGCAGCGCCACACTGCCCTCCTACAATGAGCAGTTCTTC
j_gene: TRBJ2-1
d_gene: -
v_gene: TRBV27
abundance: many

CDR3aa: CASSLVRGGEAFF
CDR3nt: TGTGCCAGCAGTCTCGTCCGGGGGGGAGAAGCTTTCTTT
j_gene: TRBJ1-1
d_gene: -
v_gene: TRBV12-3/TRBV12-4
abundance: -

CDR3aa: CASSLDRGRYTF
CDR3nt: TGTGCCAGCAGCTTGGACAGGGGAAGATACACCTTC
j_gene: TRBJ1-2
d_gene: TRBD1
v_gene: TRBV11-1
abundance: -

CDR3aa: CASSNFRVYEQYF
CDR3nt: TGCGCCAGCAGCAACTTCAGGGTTTACGAGCAGTACTTC
j_gene: TRBJ2-7
d_gene: -
v_gene: TRBV4-1
abundance: -

CDR3aa: CASSEVGTSRSYEQFF
CDR3nt: TGTGCCAGCAGTGAGGTGGGGACTAGCAGGAGCTATGAGCAGTTCTTC
j_gene: TRBJ2-1
d_gene: TRBD2
v_gene: TRBV6-4
abundance: once

CDR3aa: CASSREGPGRGYTF
CDR3nt: TGTGCCAGCAGTCGGGAGGGCCCGGGAAGGGGCTACACCTTC
j_gene: TRBJ1-2
d_gene: -
v_gene: TRBV2
abundance: -

CDR3aa: CAIGEAGVSSPLHF
CDR3nt: TGTGCCATTGGGGAGGCCGGGGTAAGTTCACCTCTCCACTTT
j_gene: TRBJ1-6
d_gene: -
v_gene: TRBV10-3
abundance: -

CDR3aa: CSARDQPHYEQYF
CDR3nt: TGCAGTGCTAGAGATCAGCCGCATTACGAGCAGTACTTC
j_gene: TRBJ2-7
d_gene: -
v_gene: TRBV20-1
abundance: -

CDR3aa: CASSQGRGVLNTEAFF
CDR3nt: TGTGCCAGCAGCCAAGGAAGAGGGGTCCTGAACACTGAAGCTTTCTTT
j_gene: TRBJ1-1
d_gene: -
v_gene: TRBV25-1
abundance: -

CDR3aa: CASSESRTSQETQYF
CDR3nt: TGCGCCAGCAGTGAGTCGAGGACTAGCCAAGAGACCCAGTACTTC
j_gene: TRBJ2-5
d_gene: TRBD2
v_gene: TRBV10-2
abundance: few

CDR3aa: CASSQEDGFEGFF
CDR3nt: TGTGCCAGCAGCCAGGAAGACGGATTCGAAGGTTTCTTT
j_gene: TRBJ1-1
d_gene: -
v_gene: TRBV7-9
abundance: -

CDR3aa: CASSGYSSTDTQYF
CDR3nt: TGTGCCAGCAGTGGTTATTCTAGCACAGATACGCAGTATTTT
j_gene: TRBJ2-3
d_gene: -
v_gene: TRBV25-1
abundance: few

CDR3aa: CAISEKGQVRAYEQYF
CDR3nt: TGTGCCATCAGTGAGAAAGGACAGGTTAGGGCCTACGAGCAGTACTTC
j_gene: TRBJ2-7
d_gene: TRBD1
v_gene: TRBV10-3
abundance: -

CDR3aa: CASSLSGEYGYTF
CDR3nt: TGTGCCAGCAGCTTGTCAGGCGAATATGGCTACACCTTC
j_gene: TRBJ1-2
d_gene: -
v_gene: TRBV7-3
abundance: -

CDR3aa: CSAGTGNTIYF
CDR3nt: TGCAGTGCTGGAACAGGAAACACCATATATTTT
j_gene: TRBJ1-3
d_gene: -
v_gene: TRBV20-1
abundance: -

CDR3aa: CASSDSSGGSTDTQYF
CDR3nt: TGTGCCAGCAGTGATTCGAGCGGGGGGAGCACAGATACGCAGTATTTT
j_gene: TRBJ2-3
d_gene: TRBD2
v_gene: TRBV6-4
abundance: few

CDR3aa: CAISERSDNYGYTF
CDR3nt: TGTGCCATCAGTGAGCGGTCTGATAACTATGGCTACACCTTC
j_gene: TRBJ1-2
d_gene: -
v_gene: TRBV10-3
abundance: once

CDR3aa: CSAFGQSTSYEQYF
CDR3nt: TGCAGTGCTTTTGGACAGTCAACTTCCTACGAGCAGTACTTC
j_gene: TRBJ2-7
d_gene: -
v_gene: TRBV20-1
abundance: many

CDR3aa: CASSFLRANEQFF
CDR3nt: TGTGCCAGCAGTTTTCTCAGGGCCAATGAGCAGTTCTTC
j_gene: TRBJ2-1
d_gene: -
v_gene: TRBV28
abundance: -

CDR3aa: CASSQGPQGCANTGELFF
CDR3nt: TGTGCCAGCAGCCAGGGTCCCCAGGGCTGTGCGAACACCGGGGAGCTGTTTTTT
j_gene: TRBJ2-2
d_gene: -
v_gene: TRBV14
abundance: few

CDR3aa: CASRSDSPNSPLHF
CDR3nt: TGTGCCAGCAGGTCGGACAGCCCCAATTCACCCCTCCACTTT
j_gene: TRBJ1-6
d_gene: -
v_gene: TRBV7-2
abundance: -

CDR3aa: CATSRDAVYEQYF
CDR3nt: TGTGCCACCAGCAGAGACGCGGTCTACGAGCAGTACTTC
j_gene: TRBJ2-7
d_gene: -
v_gene: TRBV15
abundance: few

CDR3aa: CASSSVTGTDTQYF
CDR3nt: TGTGCCAGCAGTTCGGTTACCGGCACAGATACGCAGTATTTT
j_gene: TRBJ2-3
d_gene: -
v_gene: TRBV2
abundance: few

CDR3aa: CAISPVGQGKSPLHF
CDR3nt: TGTGCCATCAGTCCAGTGGGACAGGGAAAATCACCCCTCCACTTT
j_gene: TRBJ1-6
d_gene: TRBD1
v_gene: TRBV10-3
abundance: -